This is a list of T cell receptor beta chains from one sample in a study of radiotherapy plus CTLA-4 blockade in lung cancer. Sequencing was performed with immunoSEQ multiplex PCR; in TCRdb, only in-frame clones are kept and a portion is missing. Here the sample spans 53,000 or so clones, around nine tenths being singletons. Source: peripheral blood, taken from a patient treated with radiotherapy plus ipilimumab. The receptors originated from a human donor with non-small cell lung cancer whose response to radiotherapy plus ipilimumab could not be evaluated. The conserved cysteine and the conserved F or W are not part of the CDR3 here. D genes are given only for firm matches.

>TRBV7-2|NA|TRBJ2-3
ASSRSATDTQY
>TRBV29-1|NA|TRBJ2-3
STRQGTDTQY
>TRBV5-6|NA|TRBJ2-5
ASSLDTGMTETQY
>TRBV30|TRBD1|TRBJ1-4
AWSVPTLQGPEKLF
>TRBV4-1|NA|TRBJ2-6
ASSLSAGAGANVLT
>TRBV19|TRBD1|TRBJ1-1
ASSIGQGAVSTEAF
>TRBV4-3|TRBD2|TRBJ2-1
ASSQLLAGGPSGNEQL
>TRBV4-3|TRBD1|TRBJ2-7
ASSQGTGAGTYEQY
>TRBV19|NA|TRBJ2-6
ASSPQTRTNVLT
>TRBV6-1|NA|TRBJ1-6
ASSEQAGRGSPLH
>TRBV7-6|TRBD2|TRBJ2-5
ASSTGGARETQY
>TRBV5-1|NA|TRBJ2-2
ASSPQNTGELF
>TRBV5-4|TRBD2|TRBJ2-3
ASSLGRGGTDTQY
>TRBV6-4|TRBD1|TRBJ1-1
ASSEVGGQGNTEAF
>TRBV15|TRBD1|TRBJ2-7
ATSSSTGLYEQY
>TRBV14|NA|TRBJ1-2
ASSPGRYGYT
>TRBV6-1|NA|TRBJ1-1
ASSEGKGLTEAF
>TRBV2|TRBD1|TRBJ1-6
ASSEGTGVYSPLH
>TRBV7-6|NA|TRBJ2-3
ASSLGLQYTQY
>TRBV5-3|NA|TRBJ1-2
ARSSGARESRLYGYT
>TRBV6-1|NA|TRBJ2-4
ASSEGRLVTRGIQY
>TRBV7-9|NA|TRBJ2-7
ASSLWDGGSSYEQY
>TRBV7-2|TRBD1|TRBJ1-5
ASSLNPSTGEQPQH
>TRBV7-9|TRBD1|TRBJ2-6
ASSAGQGLSGANVLT
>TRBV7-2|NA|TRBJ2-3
ASSWAGSRTDTQY
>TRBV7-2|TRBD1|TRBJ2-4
ASSPGQDRIQY
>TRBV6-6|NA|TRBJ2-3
ASSYSERDKQY
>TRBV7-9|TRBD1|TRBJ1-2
ASSPLTGTGTYGYT
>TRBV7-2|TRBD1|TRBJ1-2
ASSFHRDRGAGYT
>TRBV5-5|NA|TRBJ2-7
ASSEGGSPRTYEQY
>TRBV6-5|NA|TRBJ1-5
ASSQIQGSNQPQH
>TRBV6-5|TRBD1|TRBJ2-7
ASSYYRTGGYEQY
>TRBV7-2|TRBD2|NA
ASSRNERGLASYEQY
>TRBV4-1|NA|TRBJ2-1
ASSPSPLLSYNEQF
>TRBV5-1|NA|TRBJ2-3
ASSLGRQGTDTQY
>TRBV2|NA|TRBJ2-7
ASRGRGPLEQY
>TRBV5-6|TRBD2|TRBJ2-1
ASSPGRVNEQF
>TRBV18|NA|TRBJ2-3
ASSPKRQAGTDTQY
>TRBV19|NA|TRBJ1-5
ASSAGGGSNQPQH
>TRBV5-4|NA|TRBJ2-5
ASSPGGRQETQY
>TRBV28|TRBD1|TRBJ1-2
ASSSVTGGVWVVYGYT
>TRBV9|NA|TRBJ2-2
ASSPRGASTGELF
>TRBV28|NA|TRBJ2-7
ASVGRGYEQY
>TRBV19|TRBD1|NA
ASSIAPGTAPFSSYEQY
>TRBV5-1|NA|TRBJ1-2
ASSLDRAYGYT
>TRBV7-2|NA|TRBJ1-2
ASSLGKGNYGYT
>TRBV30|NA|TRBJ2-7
AWSAFSGAYEQY
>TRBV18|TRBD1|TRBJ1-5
ASSPFRQGNQPQH
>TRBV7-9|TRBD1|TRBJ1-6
ASSLDRDLH